Shown below are 3 T cell receptor beta chains from a single sample sequenced in a study of chemoradiotherapy in HPV16-positive cancers. Sequencing was performed with immunoSEQ multiplex PCR; in TCRdb, only in-frame clones are kept and a portion is missing. Among 13,000 or so clones listed, 69% were seen once. The biological material was taken from a patient who underwent chemoradiotherapy. Receptor source: a human donor with HPV-associated anogenital cancer.

This clone was counted a single time. This rearrangement joins TRBV5-4 to TRBJ2-4; 7 bases agree with TRBD2. This CDR3 comprises 13 residues. V trimming: 7 bases; J trimming: 8 bases; junction bases outside the gene matches: 9. Looked up from germline, CDR1 is SGHNT and CDR2 is YYREEE (reference sequence). As DNA, the CDR3 is TGTGCCAGCGCCTCCGGACTAGTAGACATTCAGTACTTC. This codes for CASASGLVDIQYF.

The V and J genes are TRBV28 and TRBJ2-7; D possibly corresponds to TRBD1 (5 bases). The CDR3 is 11 residues long. V shed 7 bases and J shed 4 bases, with 8 bases lying between them. In germline, CDR1 is MDHEN, CDR2 SYDVKM. The CDR3 nucleotides read TGTGCCAGCAATCAGGGTTACGAGCAGTACTTC. Amino acids: CASNQGYEQYF. Based on the CDR3 plus reference TRBV28 and TRBJ2-7, the full variable domain is DVKVTQSSRYLVKRTGEKVFLECVQDMDHENMFWYRQDPGLGLRLIYFSYDVKMKEKGDIPEGYSVSREKKERFSLILESASTNQTSMYLCASNQGYEQYFGPGTRLTVT.

V gene TRBV19 combines with J gene TRBJ1-1; D ambiguous. From germline, CDR1 is LNHDA and CDR2 SQIVND (reference sequence). The V end was cut by 0 bases, the J end by 7 bases, with 9 bases between. The CDR3 is made up of 13 amino acids. For the CDR3, the DNA is TGTGCCAGTAGTATAGATGCAGGCAATGAAGCTTTCTTT. Protein sequence: CASSIDAGNEAFF.